The 3 T cell receptor beta chains below were found in one sample sequenced in a study of CD8+ T cells in alopecia areata. Extraction and reverse transcription of RNA yielded cDNA as the sequencing template. Clones were read by immunoSEQ multiplex PCR, and TCRdb kept only the in-frame ones, dropping some. This sample has about 97,000 clones, with 41% found just once. The specimen was CD4+ T cells sorted from blood. All receptors derive from a human donor with alopecia areata.

The gene calls are TRBV27 and TRBJ1-2, with D uncertain. The V gene lost 5 bases and the J gene lost 4 bases, with 17 bases spanning the gap. The germline CDR1 and CDR2 sequences are MNHEY and SMNVEV (reference sequence). This CDR3 comprises 15 residues. CDR3 sequence: CASSLRSGVGYGYTF. CDR3 sequence (DNA): TGTGCCAGCAGTCTGCGTTCTGGTGTAGGCTATGGCTACACCTTC.

This sequence joins TRBV30 and TRBJ1-1; 7 nucleotides agree with TRBD1. V trimming: 0 bases; J trimming: 8 bases; junction bases outside the gene matches: 0. Germline CDR1 and CDR2: GTSNPN and SVGIG (reference sequence). The CDR3 sequence is 11 residues long. The CDR3 sequence is CAWSVGQEAFF. The CDR3 DNA sequence: TGTGCCTGGAGTGTGGGACAGGAAGCTTTCTTT.

There are a few counts of this clone. The rearrangement joins TRBV18 to TRBJ2-3; D not certain. V gave up 3 bases and J gave up 0 bases, with 10 bases separating them. CDR1 and CDR2 from the germline V gene are KGHSH and LQKENI. This CDR3 has 15 residues. In DNA form, the CDR3 reads TGTGCCAGCTCACCGAGGTCAGCAAGCACAGATACGCAGTATTTT. This gives the protein CASSPRSASTDTQYF.